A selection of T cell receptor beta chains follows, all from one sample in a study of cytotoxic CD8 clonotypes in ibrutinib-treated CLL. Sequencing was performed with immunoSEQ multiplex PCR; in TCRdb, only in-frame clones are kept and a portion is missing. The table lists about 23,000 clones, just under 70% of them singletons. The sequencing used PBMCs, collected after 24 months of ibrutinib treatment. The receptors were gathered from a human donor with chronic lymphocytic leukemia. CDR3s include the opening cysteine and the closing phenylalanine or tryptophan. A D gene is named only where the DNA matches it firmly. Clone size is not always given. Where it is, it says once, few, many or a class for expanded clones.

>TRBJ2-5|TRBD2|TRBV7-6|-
TGTGCCAGCAGCCCTAGCGGGGGGGCGGAGACCCAGTACTTC
CASSPSGGAETQYF
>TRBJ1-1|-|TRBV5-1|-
TGCGCCAGCAGCACATCGGGCAGGGTCACTGAAGCTTTCTTT
CASSTSGRVTEAFF
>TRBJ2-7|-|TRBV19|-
TGTGCCAGTATGGACAGTAATGCCTACGAGCAGTACTTC
CASMDSNAYEQYF
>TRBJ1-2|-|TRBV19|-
TGTGCCAGTAGTATTGGCCAGGGCTATGGCTACACCTTC
CASSIGQGYGYTF
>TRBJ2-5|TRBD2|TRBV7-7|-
TGTGCCAGCAGCTTAGCGTCTAGCGGGGGTGTGGAGACCCAGTACTTC
CASSLASSGGVETQYF
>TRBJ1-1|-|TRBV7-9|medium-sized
TGTGCCAGCAGCTTAGTGAGTACTGAAGCTTTCTTT
CASSLVSTEAFF
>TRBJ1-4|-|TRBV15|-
TGTGCCACGGACCGGGACCGGGGCGAAAAACTGTTTTTT
CATDRDRGEKLFF
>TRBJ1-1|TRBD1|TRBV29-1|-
TGCAGCGTTGTGATCCGGGACAGGGAGAAAGCTTTCTTT
CSVVIRDREKAFF
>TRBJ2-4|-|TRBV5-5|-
TGTGCCAGCAGCTTGAAACCGAACATTCAGTACTTC
CASSLKPNIQYF
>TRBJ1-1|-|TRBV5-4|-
TGTGCCAGCAGCTTGGAGAGGGGGACACTGAACACTGAAGCTTTCTTT
CASSLERGTLNTEAFF
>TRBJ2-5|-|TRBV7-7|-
TGTGCTAGCAGCTTAGAGGCAGATAAGAGAACCCAGTACTTC
CASSLEADKRTQYF
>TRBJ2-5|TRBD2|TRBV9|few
TGTGCCAGCAGTGTCGGCGGGGGGGTCCAAGAGACCCAGTACTTC
CASSVGGGVQETQYF
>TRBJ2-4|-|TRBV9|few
TGTGCCAGCGGCCTGGGGGACATTCAGTACTTC
CASGLGDIQYF
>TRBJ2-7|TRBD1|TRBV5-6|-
TGTGCCAGCAGCCCCCCTGGGACAGACTACGAGCAGTACTTC
CASSPPGTDYEQYF
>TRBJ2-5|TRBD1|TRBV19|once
TGTGCCAGTAGGGACAGGGGGCGTGGAGAGACCCAGTACTTC
CASRDRGRGETQYF
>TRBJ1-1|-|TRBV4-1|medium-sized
TGCGCCAGTGACGGGGGTACTGAAGCTTTCTTT
CASDGGTEAFF